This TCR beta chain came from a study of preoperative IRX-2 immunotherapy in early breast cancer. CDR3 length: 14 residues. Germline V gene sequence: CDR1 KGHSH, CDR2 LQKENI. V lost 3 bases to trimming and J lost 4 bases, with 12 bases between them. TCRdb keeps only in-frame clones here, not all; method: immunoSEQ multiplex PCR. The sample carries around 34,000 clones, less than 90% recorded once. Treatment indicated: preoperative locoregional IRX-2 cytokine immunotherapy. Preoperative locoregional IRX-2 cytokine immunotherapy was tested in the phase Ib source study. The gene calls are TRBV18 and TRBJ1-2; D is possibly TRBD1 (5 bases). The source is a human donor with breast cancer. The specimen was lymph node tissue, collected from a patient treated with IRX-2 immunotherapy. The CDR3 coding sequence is TGTGCCAGCTCACCCCCCGACAGACTCTATGGCTACACCTTC. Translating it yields CASSPPDRLYGYTF.